This TCR beta chain is drawn from a study of blood T cells in healthy people across ages. Regarding the study as a whole: Strong correlation was found linking TCR beta diversity to naive T cell percentage. The study regarded diversity estimates from one million T cells as underestimates.

It was with a sample-barcoded 5' primer and a J-beta primer mix that a second PCR of about 7 to 12 cycles was run. TCRdb processed the 5' RACE reads anew with MiXCR; each CDR3 protein has one entry. Here the sample spans about 970,000 distinct CDR3 sequences, just over 50% being singletons. Germline lookup yields CDR1 MDHEN and CDR2 SYDVKM. This CDR3 has 14 amino acids. Trimming took 7 bases from V and 0 from J, leaving 11 bases between them. Comments on this clonotype: The antigen is unknown.

The clonotype was recovered from a woman aged 55-69 years in good health. This chain uses TRBV28 with TRBJ2-3; the D gene is possibly TRBD2 (6 bases). Specimen: blood. CDR3 residues: CASMRGYSTDTQYF. The CDR3 DNA follows: TGTGCCAGCATGCGGGGCTATAGCACAGATACGCAGTATTTT.